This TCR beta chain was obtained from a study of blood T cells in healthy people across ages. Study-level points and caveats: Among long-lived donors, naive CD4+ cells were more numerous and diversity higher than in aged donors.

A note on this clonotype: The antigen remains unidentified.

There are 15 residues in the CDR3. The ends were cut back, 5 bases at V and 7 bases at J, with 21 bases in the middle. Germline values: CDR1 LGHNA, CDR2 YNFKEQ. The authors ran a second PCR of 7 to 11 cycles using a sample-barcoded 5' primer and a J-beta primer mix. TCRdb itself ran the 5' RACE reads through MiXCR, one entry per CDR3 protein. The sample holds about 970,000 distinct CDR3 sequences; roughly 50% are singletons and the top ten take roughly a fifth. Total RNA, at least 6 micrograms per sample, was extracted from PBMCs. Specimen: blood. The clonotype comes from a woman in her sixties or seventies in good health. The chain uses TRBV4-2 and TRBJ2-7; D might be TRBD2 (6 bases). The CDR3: CASSYRDSPINEQYF. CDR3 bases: TGTGCCAGCAGCTACCGGGACTCCCCTATCAATGAGCAGTACTTC.